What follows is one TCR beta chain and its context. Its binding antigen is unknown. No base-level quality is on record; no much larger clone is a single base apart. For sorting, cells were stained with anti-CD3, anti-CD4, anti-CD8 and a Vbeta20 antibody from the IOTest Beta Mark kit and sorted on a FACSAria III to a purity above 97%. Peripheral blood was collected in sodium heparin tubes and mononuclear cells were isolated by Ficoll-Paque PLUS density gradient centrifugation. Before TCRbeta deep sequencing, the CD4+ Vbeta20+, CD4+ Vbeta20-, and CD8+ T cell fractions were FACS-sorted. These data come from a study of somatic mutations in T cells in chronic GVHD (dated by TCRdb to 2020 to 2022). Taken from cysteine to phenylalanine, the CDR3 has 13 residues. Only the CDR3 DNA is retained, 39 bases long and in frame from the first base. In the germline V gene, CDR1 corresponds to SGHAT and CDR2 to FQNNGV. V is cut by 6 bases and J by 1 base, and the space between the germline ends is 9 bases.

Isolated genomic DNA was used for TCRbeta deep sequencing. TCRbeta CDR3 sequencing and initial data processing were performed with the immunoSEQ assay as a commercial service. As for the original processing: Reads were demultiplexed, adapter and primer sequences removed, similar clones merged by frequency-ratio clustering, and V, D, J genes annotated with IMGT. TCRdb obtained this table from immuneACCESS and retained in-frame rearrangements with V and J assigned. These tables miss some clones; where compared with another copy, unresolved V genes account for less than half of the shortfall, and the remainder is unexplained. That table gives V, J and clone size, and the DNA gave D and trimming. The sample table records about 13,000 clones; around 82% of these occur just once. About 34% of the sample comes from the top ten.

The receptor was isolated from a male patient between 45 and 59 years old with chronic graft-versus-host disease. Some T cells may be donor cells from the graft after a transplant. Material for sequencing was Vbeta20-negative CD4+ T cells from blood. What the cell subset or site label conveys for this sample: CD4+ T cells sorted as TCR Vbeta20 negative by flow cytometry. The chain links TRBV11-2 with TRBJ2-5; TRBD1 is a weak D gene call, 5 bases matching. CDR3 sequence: CASSSGFQETQYF. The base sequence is TGTGCCAGCAGTTCAGGGTTCCAAGAGACCCAGTACTTC.